Described below is a single T cell receptor (beta chain) sequence and its context. Donors came from a validation cohort of 95 to 150 subjects, distinct from the first 666-subject cohort. The entry originates in a study of cytomegalovirus exposure and HLA in healthy donors. This table comes from immunoSEQ multiplex PCR, and its TCRdb copy is limited to in-frame clones, with some not included. The sample consists of 130,000 to 150,000 clones, 88% of them appearing once. Germline V gene data show CDR1 as SGHVS and CDR2 as FNYEAQ. CDR3 size: 15 residues. Trimming stripped 2 bases from V and 4 bases from J, with 11 bases between.

This chain connects TRBV7-6 to TRBJ2-2, with a tentative D call TRBD2 (5 bases). This TCR came from a woman aged 18-35 years in good health and CMV-seropositive. The specimen was PBMCs. DNA for the CDR3: TGTGCCAGCAGCTTACAAGCGGACTTCACCGGGGAGCTGTTTTTT. It yields the protein CASSLQADFTGELFF.